Below are 21 T cell receptor beta chains sequenced from a single sample in a study of T cells in women clearing cervical HPV infection. The protocol was immunoSEQ multiplex PCR, while the TCRdb copy is restricted to in-frame clones and leaves out a portion. Seen in this sample are 15,000 to 20,000 clones; the ten most common clones hold about 15%. Source material: blood buffy coat. The receptor set was obtained from a woman aged 18 to 69 with a cervical HPV16 infection that either progressed to CIN3+ or cleared (not recorded which).

For this clone: The sequence runs out 3 residues before the end of the CDR3; the remainder is reconstructed from the germline J gene. The chain has TRBV11-3 and TRBJ2-3; D not resolved. V lost 6 bases to trimming and J lost 2 bases, with 9 bases between them. This CDR3 has 13 residues. Germline CDR1 and CDR2: SGHNT and YENEEA. The DNA read from the CDR3 is TGTGCCAGCAGTGGTAGAGACACAGATACG. This sequence encodes CASSGRDTDT. In full, the CDR3 reads CASSGRDTDTQYF.

In the case of this clone: The CDR3 end falls 3 residues outside the read, so it is completed with the germline J gene. J is TRBJ2-5 and V is TRBV30, with TRBD1 matching 7 bases. CDR3 size: 16 residues. CDR1 GTSNPN and CDR2 SVGIG come from the germline V gene (reference sequence). Partial CDR3 DNA: TGTGCCTGGAGTGTAGGGGACAGTGGCGGCACAGATACC. Encoded protein: CAWSVGDSGGTDT. The CDR3 as a whole reads CAWSVGDSGGTDTQYF.

Comment on this clone: The CDR3 extends 3 residues past the end of the read, so its final part is completed from the germline J gene. The chain employs TRBV7-9 and TRBJ2-3, with 8 bases fitting TRBD2. The length of the CDR3 is 15 residues. Trimming removed 1 base from V and 0 bases from J; junction bases left unmatched: 0. Looked up from germline, CDR1 is SEHNR and CDR2 is FQNEAQ (reference sequence). The CDR3 loop reads CASSLVAGSTDTQYF. CDR3 DNA, as far as it was read: TGTGCCAGCAGCTTAGTAGCGGGAAGCACAGATACG.

Note on this clone: The CDR3 is cut off 3 residues early in the read; its end comes from the germline J gene. This chain joins TRBV23-1 and TRBJ2-5, with TRBD2 as a possible D gene (6 bases). TRBV23-1 is an open reading frame whose function is uncertain. Trimming took 6 bases from V and 5 from J, leaving 16 bases between them. The CDR3 is 14 residues long. CDR3 amino acids: CASRSSRGKETQYF. The sequenced part of the CDR3 DNA is TGCGCCAGCAGGTCTAGCCGGGGGAAGGAGACC.

With respect to this clone: Relative to the germline gene, one junction end is altered; a read error may explain this. The read is 3 residues too short to cover the CDR3 end, so that end is filled in from the germline J gene. This chain joins TRBV18 and TRBJ1-1; 11 nucleotides line up with TRBD1. Per the germline V gene, CDR1 is KGHSH and CDR2 is LQKENI. The CDR3 runs to 18 residues. CDR3 bases read: TGTGCCAGCGCACCACGGGGGACAGGGGGATTGGCCAAAAACATT. As protein: CASAPRGTGGLAKNI. The entire CDR3 protein is CASAPRGTGGLAKNIAFF.

With regard to this clone: Sequencing ends 3 residues short of the CDR3 end; the germline J gene provides the rest. The genes are TRBV18 and TRBJ2-4; 8 bases line up with TRBD2. Germline assignment: CDR1 KGHSH and CDR2 LQKENI. This CDR3 comprises 16 residues. CDR3 bases read: TGTGCCAGCTCACCCCTCGGGGGGGGCAGATCCGGTGGT. Protein sequence: CASSPLGGGRSGG. The full CDR3 protein is CASSPLGGGRSGGQYF. The full variable domain, its missing parts supplied by reference TRBV18 and TRBJ2-4, is NAGVMQNPRHLVRRRGQEARLRCSPMKGHSHVYWYRQLPEEGLKFMVYLQKENIIDESGMPKERFSAEFPKEGPSILRIQQVVRGDSAAYFCASSPLGGGRSGGQYFGAGTRLSVL.

CDR3 in amino acids: CASSYPPGRVWNQPQHF. The sequenced CDR3 bases are TGTGCCAGCAGTTACCCACCGGGCAGGGTTTGGAATCAGCCC. This rearrangement joins TRBV28 to TRBJ1-5; possibly TRBD1 for D (5 bases). Coverage ceases 3 residues before the CDR3 finishes, and the germline J gene fills in the end. The CDR3 covers 17 residues. Trimming left V 4 bases short and J 4 bases short, with 20 bases between. Germline V lookup: CDR1 MDHEN, CDR2 SYDVKM.

Turning to this clone: Germline and junction disagree at one end, which may indicate a read error. The read comes to an end 3 residues before the CDR3 does, leaving the germline J gene to fill in the end. Other DNA sequences from this sample encode an identical CDR3 as well. The chain links TRBV7-8 to TRBJ1-3; a possible D gene is TRBD1 (6 bases). CDR1 and CDR2 from the germline V gene are SGHVS and FQNEAQ. The CDR3 loop spans 15 amino acids. The CDR3 spells CASSLGTGSGNTIYF. The DNA read from the CDR3 is TGTGCCAGCAGCTTAGGAACAGGGTCCGGAAACACG.

In regard to this clone: The CDR3 end falls 3 residues outside the read, so it is completed with the germline J gene. The rearrangement joins TRBV18 to TRBJ2-2, with D perhaps TRBD2 (6 bases). CDR1 and CDR2 from the germline V gene are KGHSH and LQKENI. This CDR3 comprises 15 residues. CDR3 DNA, as far as it was read: TGTGCCAGCTCACCAGGGGGGTCCGATAATTCACCG. It encodes CASSPGGSDNSP. The entire CDR3 reads CASSPGGSDNSPLFF.

Note on this clone: The read halts 3 residues ahead of the CDR3 end, with the missing end drawn from the germline J gene. This chain uses TRBV5-5 with TRBJ1-1, with 10 bases that match TRBD1. CDR3 size: 15 residues. CDR1 is SGHKS, CDR2 YYEKEE, per germline (reference sequence). V lost 2 bases and J lost 4; bases outside the gene matches: 5. The CDR3 loop reads CASSFQTGGITEAFF. The sequenced part of the CDR3 DNA is TGTGCCAGCAGCTTTCAGACAGGGGGCATCACTGAA.

Comment on this clone: The CDR3 extends 3 residues past the end of the read, so its final part is completed from the germline J gene. The chain recombines TRBV2 with TRBJ2-2; TRBD1 might be the D (5 bases). The CDR3 is 13 residues long. The germline gives CDR1 SNHLY, CDR2 FYNNEI. The chain's CDR3 is CASWGHDLEKLFF. The sequenced part of the CDR3 DNA is TGTGCCAGCTGGGGCCACGATTTGGAAAAG.

For this clone: The read ends 3 residues before the CDR3 terminus; that terminus is restored from the germline J gene. Other DNA variants within this sample encode the same CDR3. This chain connects TRBV30 to TRBJ1-2; D possibly corresponds to TRBD1 (5 bases). V dropped 4 bases and J dropped 3 bases, with 24 bases sitting between them. CDR1 and CDR2 from the germline V gene are GTSNPN and SVGIG (reference sequence). This CDR3 is 17 amino acids long. CDR3 DNA, as far as it was read: TGTGCCTGGACTCCCATCCCGCAGGGAGGGGTTCACTATGGC. It yields the protein CAWTPIPQGGVHYG. The whole CDR3 protein is CAWTPIPQGGVHYGYTF.

On this clone itself: The junction departs from germline at one end; a sequencing error may be responsible. The CDR3 goes on 3 residues after the read ends, and that part is filled in from the germline J gene. This chain connects TRBV4-2 to TRBJ2-3; D is perhaps TRBD2 (7 bases). From germline, CDR1 is LGHNA and CDR2 YNFKEQ. The CDR3 spans 16 residues. CDR3 DNA (partial): TGCGCCAGCAGCCAAGGTCACAGGGCGGGGGCAGATACG. Its protein product is CASSQGHRAGADT. The entire CDR3 protein is CASSQGHRAGADTQYF.

On this clone: The read comes to an end 3 residues before the CDR3 does, leaving the germline J gene to fill in the end. The chain joins TRBV30 to TRBJ2-3; 7 nucleotides line up with TRBD1. Germline CDR1 reads GTSNPN; CDR2 reads SVGIG (reference sequence). CDR3 length: 13 residues. This CDR3 reads CAWSHQGVGPQYF. CDR3 DNA (partial): TGTGCCTGGAGTCACCAGGGGGTCGGGCCG.

A word on this clone: Read sequence stops 3 residues before the CDR3 end, and the germline J gene provides the missing end. This chain links TRBV11-2 with TRBJ1-1; 10 bases agree with TRBD1. The germline gives CDR1 SGHAT, CDR2 FQNNGV. The length of the CDR3 is 13 residues. The covered CDR3 bases are TGTGCCAGCAGCGCGACAGGGGGCGCAGGG. This sequence encodes CASSATGGAG. The full CDR3 protein reads CASSATGGAGAFF.

On this clone: The read stops 3 residues short of the end of the CDR3; the missing end is completed from the germline J gene. The chain joins TRBV18 to TRBJ2-7; TRBD1 matches 9 bases. J gave up 5 bases and V 3 bases, and 17 bases lay outside the gene matches. There are 18 residues in the CDR3. Germline V gene sequence: CDR1 KGHSH, CDR2 LQKENI. The CDR3 is CASSPKSGFRDRADEQYF. CDR3 DNA, as far as it was read: TGTGCCAGCTCACCGAAGTCAGGTTTCAGGGACAGGGCGGACGAG.

About this clone itself: The CDR3 end lies 3 residues beyond the end of the read and is filled in from the germline J gene. The genes are TRBV7-2 and TRBJ2-3; D unresolved. The CDR3 runs 13 residues. Germline lookup yields CDR1 SGHTA and CDR2 FQGNSA. The V end lost 5 bases, the J end lost 6 bases, and 12 bases lay between the germline ends. The CDR3 bases that were read are TGTGCCAGCAGCCCTTCGGCCGGGGATACG. Translating it yields CASSPSAGDT. The CDR3, in full, reads CASSPSAGDTQYF.

The CDR3 sequence is CASSIIADSTYEQYF. The covered CDR3 bases are TGTGCCAGTAGTATAATCGCGGACAGTACCTACGAG. The chain couples TRBV19 to TRBJ2-7; possibly TRBD1 for D (6 bases). The read terminates 3 residues before the CDR3 end, so the remaining end is supplied by the germline J gene. This CDR3 has 15 amino acids. Deletions cut 2 bases from V and 2 bases from J, with 13 bases between. Germline V gene sequence: CDR1 LNHDA, CDR2 SQIVND (reference sequence).

To note about this clone: The sequenced fragment ends 3 residues before the CDR3 boundary, so the rest is inferred from the germline J gene. This chain uses TRBV18 with TRBJ1-6; no reliable D call. The CDR3 is made up of 14 amino acids. Trimming left V 2 bases short and J 7 bases short, with 9 bases between. CDR1 is KGHSH, CDR2 LQKENI, per germline. CDR3 DNA, as far as it was read: TGTGCCAGCTCACCAGGCCAAGGGAATTCACCC. Protein product: CASSPGQGNSP. The complete CDR3 reads CASSPGQGNSPLHF. The variable domain in full, with the rest retrieved from reference TRBV18 and TRBJ1-6, is NAGVMQNPRHLVRRRGQEARLRCSPMKGHSHVYWYRQLPEEGLKFMVYLQKENIIDESGMPKERFSAEFPKEGPSILRIQQVVRGDSAAYFCASSPGQGNSPLHFGNGTRLTVT.

Comment on this clone: The read finishes 3 residues shy of the CDR3 end, and the germline J gene is used to complete it. V and J are TRBV7-9 and TRBJ2-5; TRBD1 matches 10 bases. Germline CDR1 and CDR2: SEHNR and FQNEAQ (reference sequence). J lost 5 bases, V lost 4 bases, and 4 bases had no gene match. The CDR3 covers 14 residues. The CDR3 bases that were read are TGTGCCAGCAGCTCGGGACAGGGGCACGAGACC. Its translation is CASSSGQGHET. The whole CDR3 protein is CASSSGQGHETQYF.

With respect to this clone: The DNA ends 3 residues before the CDR3 does, and the rest of the CDR3 is filled in from the germline J gene. The V call is TRBV18, the J call TRBJ1-2; 12 bases are shared with TRBD1. This CDR3 spans 14 amino acids. The germline V gene encodes CDR1 KGHSH and CDR2 LQKENI. The chain's CDR3 is CASLGTGGYNDYTF. The CDR3 DNA, read in part, is TGTGCCAGCCTTGGGACAGGGGGCTACAATGAC.